The 14 T cell receptor beta chains given below trace back to one sample, sequenced in a study of identical twins. From the 5' RACE reads, TCRdb called clonotypes with MiXCR, one entry per CDR3 protein. The sample holds about 730,000 distinct CDR3 sequences, 21% seen once. A further study also used this sample, focusing on T cells expressing NK-cell markers.

The source material was PBMCs. These receptor sequences come from a woman between 18 and 29 years old in good health.

This clonotype was picked up a small number of times. The chain joins TRBV20-1 to TRBJ1-5; 8 positions agree with TRBD1. Germline V gene lookup returns CDR1 DFQATT and CDR2 SNEGSKA (reference sequence). V was pared by 3 bases and J by 0 bases, with 10 bases of the junction left unmatched. The CDR3 spans 17 residues. CDR3 in amino acids: CSASGQGVSGSNQPQHF. In DNA form, the CDR3 reads TGCAGTGCTAGCGGACAGGGCGTGTCGGGTAGCAATCAGCCCCAGCATTTT.

In its sample, this clonotype was seen a few times. This chain joins TRBV7-9 and TRBJ2-3; 8 bases align to TRBD2. Germline V gene lookup returns CDR1 SEHNR and CDR2 FQNEAQ (reference sequence). There are 17 residues in the CDR3. The ends lost 4 bases at V and 2 bases at J; junction bases unmatched: 11. As DNA, the CDR3 is TGTGCCAGCAGCTCACCTGTCAGCGGGGGAACCACAGATACGCAGTATTTT. This gives the protein CASSSPVSGGTTDTQYF.

V and J are TRBV6-2 or TRBV6-3 and TRBJ2-1, with 11 bases identical to TRBD2. With V trimmed by 6 bases and J by 3 bases, 4 bases remained unmatched. CDR3 size: 15 residues. Germline values: CDR1 MNHEY, CDR2 SVGEGT. The CDR3: CASRVTSGDYNEQFF. CDR3 nucleotide sequence: TGTGCCAGCAGAGTGACTAGCGGGGACTACAATGAGCAGTTCTTC.

V is TRBV7-6 and J is TRBJ2-1; maybe TRBD1 (6 bases). V lost 5 bases, J lost 0 bases, and 23 bases lay in between. The CDR3 totals 19 residues. Looked up from germline, CDR1 is SGHVS and CDR2 is FNYEAQ. In DNA form, the CDR3 reads TGTGCCAGCAGCCCCAAACTAGGACAGTCCTCTGCCTCCTACAATGAGCAGTTCTTC. This codes for CASSPKLGQSSASYNEQFF.

This sequence joins TRBV15 and TRBJ2-7; 7 positions agree with TRBD2. The germline V gene encodes CDR1 LNHNV and CDR2 YYDKDF (reference sequence). V was pared by 3 bases and J by 6 bases, with 17 bases of the junction left unmatched. The CDR3 is 17 amino acids. CDR3 loop: CATSRPEGRGRAFEQYF. CDR3 nucleotide sequence: TGTGCCACCAGCAGGCCCGAAGGGAGGGGCAGGGCGTTCGAGCAGTACTTC.

The chain is built from TRBV20-1 and TRBJ2-3; TRBD1 aligns across 9 bases. Germline CDR1 is DFQATT and CDR2 is SNEGSKA (reference sequence). There are 13 residues in the CDR3. J was trimmed by 4 bases and V by 5 bases; bases with no gene match: 4. The CDR3 sequence: CSALRQGADTQYF. The CDR3 nucleotides read TGCAGTGCTCTCCGACAGGGGGCAGATACGCAGTATTTT.

The chain uses TRBV5-1 and TRBJ2-5; 10 nucleotides match TRBD1. The CDR3 length is 17 residues. Germline lookup yields CDR1 SGHRS and CDR2 YFSETQ. J lost 2 bases, V lost 6 bases, and 13 bases had no gene match. CDR3 nucleotide sequence: TGCGCCAGCACCAGACAGGGGGCTAGCGGCCTTCAAGAGACCCAGTACTTC. Translation: CASTRQGASGLQETQYF.

This clonotype was recorded many times. The chain links TRBV6-1 to TRBJ2-6; D is possibly TRBD2 (6 bases). V was trimmed by 4 bases and J by 4 bases, leaving 20 bases between them. The germline V gene has CDR1 MNHNS and CDR2 SASEGT. The CDR3 consists of 18 residues. The chain's CDR3 is CASSGGGGWNTGANVLTF. Here the CDR3 DNA reads TGTGCCAGCAGTGGCGGTGGGGGGTGGAACACCGGGGCCAACGTCCTGACTTTC.

The V call is TRBV20-1, the J call TRBJ2-3; 10 nucleotides agree with TRBD2. CDR3 length: 15 residues. The V and J ends lost 6 bases and 3 bases, in that order; junction bases with no gene match: 9. Germline CDR1 reads DFQATT; CDR2 reads SNEGSKA (reference sequence). The CDR3 region is CSARSTSGATDTQYF. In nucleotides, the CDR3 is TGCAGTGCGAGAAGTACTAGCGGGGCTACAGATACGCAGTATTTT.

This clonotype showed up just a few times. J is TRBJ1-2 and V is TRBV7-2; no firm D call. Germline CDR1 reads SGHTA; CDR2 reads FQGNSA. The CDR3 has 13 residues. Trimming shortened V by 5 bases and J by 6 bases, and 13 bases separated the two germline ends. The CDR3 protein is CASSSSREDGYTF. In DNA, the CDR3 is TGTGCCAGCAGCAGCTCCCGGGAGGATGGCTACACCTTC.

This clonotype was observed many times. The CDR3 is CASSVDLGTFTDTQYF. The CDR3 DNA is TGTGCCAGCAGCGTAGATTTAGGGACCTTCACAGATACGCAGTATTTT. The V gene is TRBV9, the J gene TRBJ2-3, with D perhaps being TRBD1 or TRBD2 (5 bases each). There are 16 residues in the CDR3. CDR1 SGDLS and CDR2 YYNGEE come from the germline V gene. Trimming took off 0 bases at V and 2 bases at J, with 13 bases between the two ends. Looking up the rest from reference TRBV9 and TRBJ2-3 gives the full variable domain: DSGVTQTPKHLITATGQRVTLRCSPRSGDLSVYWYQQSLDQGLQFLIQYYNGEERAKGNILERFSAQQFPDLHSELNLSSLELGDSALYFCASSVDLGTFTDTQYFGPGTRLTVL.

This clonotype was counted a few times. The chain employs TRBV10-3 and TRBJ2-7; perhaps TRBD1 as D (6 bases). CDR3 length: 16 residues. CDR1 ENHRY and CDR2 SYGVKD come from the germline V gene. Trimming took 2 bases from V and 2 from J, leaving 16 bases between them. The DNA for the CDR3 is TGTGCCATCAGTGAGCCAGGGGACGGGTGGGCCTACGAGCAGTACTTC. Translation: CAISEPGDGWAYEQYF.

The chain carries TRBV20-1 and TRBJ2-3, with D perhaps assigned TRBD1 or TRBD2 (6 bases each). The CDR3 is 14 amino acids. V lost 3 bases, J lost 6 bases, and 16 bases lay in between. Per germline, CDR1 DFQATT and CDR2 SNEGSKA (reference sequence). The CDR3 sequence is CSARKRGAGDTQYF. The CDR3 DNA is TGCAGTGCTAGGAAGAGGGGGGCGGGCGATACGCAGTATTTT.

The table lists this clonotype with a few counts. The V gene is TRBV5-1, the J gene TRBJ2-1; TRBD2 agrees at 10 bases. The CDR3 has 15 residues. Trimming at V came to 5 bases and at J to 7 bases, leaving 9 bases not matched to a gene. Looked up from germline, CDR1 is SGHRS and CDR2 is YFSETQ. The CDR3 DNA reads as TGCGCCAGCAGTTTTGGACTAGCGGATCTTAATGAGCAGTTCTTC. It translates to CASSFGLADLNEQFF.